The 10 T cell receptor beta chains below come from one sample, sequenced in a study of cytomegalovirus exposure and HLA in healthy donors. PCR employed 60 Vbeta and 13 Jbeta primers. Sequencing used immunoSEQ multiplex PCR; TCRdb keeps in-frame clones, though not all of them. The repertoire consists of over 150,000 clones, with around 81% occurring once and the leading ten covering 2% to 2.5%. The source material was PBMCs. The receptors shown here come from a woman in her twenties or thirties in good health and CMV-seronegative.

The rearrangement uses TRBV19 and TRBJ1-1, with 11 bases identical to TRBD1. The ends lost 5 bases at V and 0 bases at J; junction bases unmatched: 11. The CDR3 is made up of 18 amino acids. Germline V gene sequence: CDR1 LNHDA, CDR2 SQIVND (reference sequence). This chain's CDR3 is CASSLGQGAHTLNTEAFF. The CDR3 DNA is TGTGCCAGTAGTCTCGGACAGGGGGCGCATACTTTGAACACTGAAGCTTTCTTT.

The rearrangement joins TRBV11-3 to TRBJ2-2, with TRBD2 identical over 8 bases. Germline-derived CDR1 and CDR2 are SGHNT and YENEEA. This CDR3 is built from 16 residues. Germline trimming cut 1 base from V and 3 bases from J; bases unmatched to any gene: 4. DNA for the CDR3: TGTGCCAGCAGCTTAGTTTTTAGCGGGGACACCGGGGAGCTGTTTTTT. Amino acid sequence: CASSLVFSGDTGELFF.

This chain connects TRBV10-2 to TRBJ1-1; D perhaps matches TRBD1 (5 bases). Trimming removed 7 bases at V and 0 bases at J, with 12 bases between. The CDR3 consists of 14 residues. Germline values: CDR1 WSHSY, CDR2 SAAADI. CDR3 nucleotide sequence: TGCGCCAGCAAGGCAAGGGGTATGAACACTGAAGCTTTCTTT. This codes for CASKARGMNTEAFF.

The V gene is TRBV5-6, the J gene TRBJ2-2, with 9 bases aligning to TRBD1. The germline gives CDR1 SGHDT, CDR2 YYEEEE. This CDR3 has 14 residues. Trimming cost V 5 bases and J 4 bases; bases outside gene matches: 3. The CDR3 DNA reads as TGTGCCAGCAGACGGACAGGGGTCACCGGGGAGCTGTTTTTT. Residues: CASRRTGVTGELFF.

This clone was picked up one time. V gene TRBV7-2 combines with J gene TRBJ2-1, with TRBD2 identical over 8 bases. CDR1 and CDR2 (germline): SGHTA, FQGNSA. V trimming: 2 bases; J trimming: 7 bases; junction bases outside the gene matches: 10. This CDR3 is built from 16 residues. Here the CDR3 reads CASSLILGGGRNEQFF. In DNA form, the CDR3 reads TGTGCCAGCAGCTTAATTTTGGGGGGCGGGAGGAATGAGCAGTTCTTC.

The rearrangement links TRBV6-1 to TRBJ2-5; the D gene is possibly TRBD1 (5 bases). The V end lost 10 bases, the J end lost 2 bases, and 20 bases lay between the germline ends. The CDR3 is 15 amino acids. Germline V gene lookup returns CDR1 MNHNS and CDR2 SASEGT. The chain's CDR3 is CATLRGQGIQETQYF. CDR3 DNA: TGTGCCACCCTAAGGGGCCAGGGCATACAAGAGACCCAGTACTTC.

The gene calls are TRBV5-6 and TRBJ1-2, with D possibly being TRBD1 (5 bases). V lost 4 bases to trimming and J lost 5 bases, with 27 bases between them. The CDR3 covers 18 residues. Germline V gives CDR1 SGHDT, CDR2 YYEEEE. CDR3 protein: CASSPADGSAPGVYGYTF. The CDR3 coding sequence is TGTGCCAGCAGCCCGGCCGATGGCTCAGCCCCGGGGGTATATGGCTACACCTTC.

This chain joins TRBV5-1 and TRBJ2-7; no definite D call. Trimming removed 0 bases at V and 3 bases at J, with 16 bases between. This CDR3 region has 16 residues. Germline CDR1 reads SGHRS; CDR2 reads YFSETQ. CDR3 amino acids: CASSLEVFAVGYEQYF. The CDR3 coding sequence is TGCGCCAGCAGCTTGGAGGTCTTCGCGGTCGGCTACGAGCAGTACTTC.

The chain combines TRBV11-2 with TRBJ2-2, with 9 bases matching TRBD1. This CDR3 is built from 15 residues. Looked up from germline, CDR1 is SGHAT and CDR2 is FQNNGV. V trimming: 2 bases; J trimming: 3 bases; junction bases outside the gene matches: 1. The CDR3 DNA is TGTGCCAGCAGCTTATGGACAGGGGACACCGGGGAGCTGTTTTTT. This codes for CASSLWTGDTGELFF.

This chain connects TRBV6-1 to TRBJ1-4; 9 bases line up with TRBD1. The CDR3 is 14 amino acids. Germline V gene data show CDR1 as MNHNS and CDR2 as SASEGT. The V gene end was trimmed by 6 bases and the J gene end by 5 bases; junction bases not matched to a gene: 4. Written as DNA, the CDR3 is TGTGCCAGCAGGGACAGGGGTGGAAATGAAAAACTGTTTTTT. Its protein is CASRDRGGNEKLFF.